This is a list of T cell receptor beta chains from one sample in a study of T-cell memory formation after mild COVID-19. TCRdb re-analysed the 5' RACE reads in MiXCR, keeping a single row per CDR3 protein. This sample has around 530,000 distinct CDR3 sequences, with about 20% found just once. Sequencing was done on a sample of PBMCs or a T cell subset sorted from them (not recorded which). All receptors come from an adult woman who had mild COVID-19 (a few samples of this study predate the infection). Cell type and time point are not known. Each CDR3 is given with its conserved first and last residue. Fields, in order: CDR3 DNA, CDR3 protein, clone size, V gene, J gene, D gene. A D gene is named only where the DNA matches it firmly. Size is omitted from some rows. Given values are once, few, many or a class for expanded clones.

cdr3_nt: TGTGCCAGCACCCTGGGGGGGCCCGAGGGGGGGCAGTACTTC
cdr3_aa: CASTLGGPEGGQYF
clone_size: .
v_call: TRBV12-3/TRBV12-4
j_call: TRBJ2-7
d_call: .

cdr3_nt: TGCAGCGTGGTAAACAAAGGAAACTTCTACGAGCAGTACTTC
cdr3_aa: CSVVNKGNFYEQYF
clone_size: few
v_call: TRBV29-1
j_call: TRBJ2-7
d_call: .

cdr3_nt: TGTGCCAGCAGCCAAGTTGATGTCGGAGACAACTACGAGCAGTACTTC
cdr3_aa: CASSQVDVGDNYEQYF
clone_size: .
v_call: TRBV14
j_call: TRBJ2-7
d_call: .

cdr3_nt: TGCAGTGCTCTGAGACTTACCGAAAACATTCAGTACTTC
cdr3_aa: CSALRLTENIQYF
clone_size: few
v_call: TRBV20-1
j_call: TRBJ2-4
d_call: .

cdr3_nt: TGCGCCAGCAGCTTACTTCTATTCCAGGGGACTGAAGCTTTCTTT
cdr3_aa: CASSLLLFQGTEAFF
clone_size: .
v_call: TRBV5-1
j_call: TRBJ1-1
d_call: .

cdr3_nt: TGTGCCAGCAGCTTAAATCCCAGGTCGAACGGGGAGCTGTTTTTT
cdr3_aa: CASSLNPRSNGELFF
clone_size: few
v_call: TRBV7-3
j_call: TRBJ2-2
d_call: .

cdr3_nt: TGTGCCAGCAGCCCCCCAAGTGCGGATACGCAGTATTTT
cdr3_aa: CASSPPSADTQYF
clone_size: few
v_call: TRBV9
j_call: TRBJ2-3
d_call: .

cdr3_nt: TGCAGTGTTATAAGGGGTTCCTACGAGCAGTACTTC
cdr3_aa: CSVIRGSYEQYF
clone_size: .
v_call: TRBV20-1
j_call: TRBJ2-7
d_call: .

cdr3_nt: TGTGCCAGCAGCGTAGCTGAGGGGCGGGAGACCGGGGAGCTGTTTTTT
cdr3_aa: CASSVAEGRETGELFF
clone_size: .
v_call: TRBV9
j_call: TRBJ2-2
d_call: TRBD2

cdr3_nt: TGTGCCTGGACCAAAACCGGGACAGGGGGCGGAATAGGCAACGTCCTGACTTTC
cdr3_aa: CAWTKTGTGGGIGNVLTF
clone_size: few
v_call: TRBV30
j_call: TRBJ2-6
d_call: TRBD1

cdr3_nt: TGTGCCAGCAGCCCCTGGGACGGGTCCGGATACGAGCAGTACTTC
cdr3_aa: CASSPWDGSGYEQYF
clone_size: .
v_call: TRBV11-3
j_call: TRBJ2-7
d_call: .

cdr3_nt: TGTGCCAGCAGCGCACAGTTCGGGACTAGCACAGATACGCAGTATTTT
cdr3_aa: CASSAQFGTSTDTQYF
clone_size: .
v_call: TRBV9
j_call: TRBJ2-3
d_call: .

cdr3_nt: TGTGCCAGCAGTCCGGGACAGGGACGGGGTGGAACAGATACGCAGTATTTT
cdr3_aa: CASSPGQGRGGTDTQYF
clone_size: few
v_call: TRBV6-6
j_call: TRBJ2-3
d_call: TRBD1

cdr3_nt: TGTGCCAGCATCGAGACAGGGGAACTGTCGGGTGGCTACACCTTC
cdr3_aa: CASIETGELSGGYTF
clone_size: few
v_call: TRBV6-6
j_call: TRBJ1-2
d_call: TRBD1

cdr3_nt: TGTGCCGGGTATGGACTAGCGGGAGGCGGGCAGTACTTC
cdr3_aa: CAGYGLAGGGQYF
clone_size: .
v_call: TRBV2
j_call: TRBJ2-7
d_call: TRBD2

cdr3_nt: TGCGCCAGCAGCTTGGACGTCCTTATCGGGGAGCTGTTTTTT
cdr3_aa: CASSLDVLIGELFF
clone_size: few
v_call: TRBV5-1
j_call: TRBJ2-2
d_call: .